The rows below give T cell receptor beta chains drawn from one sample of a study of CD8+CD57+ T cells in acquired aplastic anemia. TCRdb itself ran the reads through MiXCR, one entry per CDR3 protein. Of 150,000 to 200,000 distinct CDR3 sequences in the sample, around 50% are singletons; the top ten hold approximately 3%. The sample consisted of sorted CD4+, CD8+, or CD8+CD57+ T cells (not recorded which) from PBMCs. Receptors originate from a human donor with aplastic anemia. Both conserved end residues are part of each CDR3. D genes are given only for firm matches. Size is omitted from some rows. Given values are once, few, many or a class for expanded clones.

v_gene,j_gene,abundance,d_gene,CDR3nt,CDR3aa
TRBV18,TRBJ1-1,NA,NA,TGTGCCAGCGCACCACGCCGGGAGGTGAACACTGAAGCTTTCTTT,CASAPRREVNTEAFF
TRBV24-1,TRBJ2-2,many,NA,TGTGCCACCAGTGACCAGCTTGGGGAGCTGTTTTTT,CATSDQLGELFF
TRBV6-1,TRBJ2-7,few,TRBD1,TGTGCCAGCAGCTTTGGGACAGGGGCCTACGAGCAGTACTTC,CASSFGTGAYEQYF
TRBV6-1,TRBJ2-7,many,TRBD1,TGTGCCAGCACCCCAGGGACAGTGTTTGCCTACGAGCAGTACTTC,CASTPGTVFAYEQYF
TRBV6-4,TRBJ2-1,many,NA,TGTGCCAGCAGTGACGGGCCTTATGAGCAGTTCTTC,CASSDGPYEQFF
TRBV24-1,TRBJ2-1,NA,NA,TGTGCCACCAGTGGAGATTTGGGTGGAAATGAGCAGTTCTTC,CATSGDLGGNEQFF
TRBV7-2,TRBJ1-5,NA,NA,TGTGCCAGCAGCTTCGCAGCGAGCAATCAGCCCCAGCATTTT,CASSFAASNQPQHF
TRBV24-1,TRBJ2-2,NA,TRBD1,TGTGCCACCAGTGACCCAGACAGGGTATACACCGGGGAGCTGTTTTTT,CATSDPDRVYTGELFF
TRBV5-1,TRBJ2-1,few,NA,TGCGCCAGCAGCTTAGGGGAAGGCCAATACAATGAGCAGTTCTTC,CASSLGEGQYNEQFF
TRBV19,TRBJ2-7,NA,NA,TGTGCCAGTAGTCCCGGGTCCCCAGACGAGCAGTACTTC,CASSPGSPDEQYF
TRBV10-3,TRBJ2-7,many,NA,TGTGCCATCAGCGGACAGATTATTCCTAGTAGCGAGACGCAGTACTTC,CAISGQIIPSSETQYF
TRBV12-3/TRBV12-4,TRBJ2-1,NA,NA,TGTGCCAGCAGTTTTTTGGCGGGCGCAAAGTACAATGAGCAGTTCTTC,CASSFLAGAKYNEQFF
TRBV12-3/TRBV12-4,TRBJ2-1,NA,TRBD1,TGTGCCAGCAGTCTAGGCAGGACAGGGAGTCCCTACAATGAGCAGTTCTTC,CASSLGRTGSPYNEQFF
TRBV29-1,TRBJ2-3,NA,TRBD2,TGCAGCGTTGCGGGAGGGGTACGGGGGCGCACAGATACGCAGTATTTT,CSVAGGVRGRTDTQYF
TRBV28,TRBJ2-5,many,NA,TGTGCCAGCAGTCCCGCTCAAGAGACCCAGTACTTC,CASSPAQETQYF
TRBV20-1,TRBJ2-5,NA,NA,TGCAGTGCTAGAGATCAGGGCAGGGAAGAGACCCAGTACTTC,CSARDQGREETQYF
TRBV24-1,TRBJ1-5,many,TRBD1,TGTGCCACCAGTGACTCCGGGACAGGGGGCCAGCCCCAGCATTTT,CATSDSGTGGQPQHF
TRBV19,TRBJ1-2,NA,NA,TGTGCCAGTAAGACACCGCGGCATGGCTACACCTTC,CASKTPRHGYTF
TRBV7-9,TRBJ1-6,many,NA,TGTGCCAGCAGCTTATCGGGGGCAACGGGGAATTCACCCCTCCACTTT,CASSLSGATGNSPLHF
TRBV6-5,TRBJ2-5,NA,TRBD2,TGTGCCAGCAGTTATCGGGGGGACCAAGAGACCCAGTACTTC,CASSYRGDQETQYF
TRBV14,TRBJ2-7,NA,NA,TGTGCCAGCAGCCGGCAGTTAACCTACGAGCAGTACTTC,CASSRQLTYEQYF
TRBV7-6,TRBJ2-7,NA,NA,TGTGCCAGCAGCTCCGAGATGGGGACCTACGAGCAGTACTTC,CASSSEMGTYEQYF
TRBV2,TRBJ2-1,NA,TRBD2,TGTGCCAGCAGTGGCATGACTAGCGGGACTACTCGGAATGAGCAGTTCTTC,CASSGMTSGTTRNEQFF
TRBV30,TRBJ1-2,many,TRBD1,TGTGCCCTAGGACAGGGGCTGGGGGGCTACACCTTC,CALGQGLGGYTF
TRBV9,TRBJ2-1,many,NA,TGTGCCAGCAGCGTAGCTCGCGAGGGCCTACTGCAGTTCTTC,CASSVAREGLLQFF
TRBV7-6,TRBJ2-5,many,NA,TGTGCCAGCGGGACGACCGGGAGTAGGGAGACCCAGTACTTC,CASGTTGSRETQYF
TRBV2,TRBJ2-7,NA,NA,TGTGCCAGCAGTGAAGAGGCTAGCGATGGCTACGAGCAGTACTTC,CASSEEASDGYEQYF
TRBV18,TRBJ1-3,NA,NA,TGTGCCAGCTCGCTACAGGGAACTGGAAACACCATATATTTT,CASSLQGTGNTIYF
TRBV24-1,TRBJ2-3,once,TRBD1,TGTGCCACCCAGGACAGGGGCCGCACAGATACGCAGTATTTT,CATQDRGRTDTQYF
TRBV5-1,TRBJ2-7,NA,TRBD2,TGCGCCAGCAGCTTGGGAGTAGCGGGGGTCGACGAGCAGTACTTC,CASSLGVAGVDEQYF
TRBV19,TRBJ2-7,few,TRBD1,TGTGCCAGTAGTAGACAGGGGACGAACGAGCAGTACTTC,CASSRQGTNEQYF
TRBV27,TRBJ2-2,few,TRBD2,TGTGCCAGCAGGCCGGGACTAGCTAACACCGGGGAGCTGTTTTTT,CASRPGLANTGELFF
TRBV9,TRBJ2-1,many,NA,TGTGCCAGCAGTCCCGACCTCGGACCCTACAATGAGCAGTTCTTC,CASSPDLGPYNEQFF
TRBV5-1,TRBJ1-6,many,TRBD1,TGCGCCAGCAGCTTGTTCCCAGGGGGTAATTCACCCCTCCACTTT,CASSLFPGGNSPLHF
TRBV20-1,TRBJ1-2,many,NA,TGCAGTGCTGCCGGAAGACAGGCTAACTATGGCTACACCTTC,CSAAGRQANYGYTF
TRBV10-3,TRBJ1-1,NA,NA,TGTGCCATCAGTGAGCCGCCTGTGGGGGCAGGTGAAGCTTTCTTT,CAISEPPVGAGEAFF
TRBV7-9,TRBJ2-7,NA,TRBD2,TGTGCCAGCAGCTTAGGCGGGGGACCCACGGACGAGCAGTACTTC,CASSLGGGPTDEQYF
TRBV7-2,TRBJ2-3,once,NA,TGTGCCAGCAGCCCCCCGCTGTATTTT,CASSPPLYF
TRBV6-6,TRBJ2-2,few,NA,TGTGCCAGCAGTTACTCACAGATTAACACCGGGGAGCTGTTTTTT,CASSYSQINTGELFF
TRBV5-1,TRBJ2-7,NA,TRBD2,TGCGCCAGCAGGCGGGGGGGGACTGACCCCTACGAGCAGTACTTC,CASRRGGTDPYEQYF
TRBV7-6,TRBJ2-7,NA,TRBD2,TGTGCCAGCAGCCGGAGCGGGGCCTACGAGCAGTACTTC,CASSRSGAYEQYF
TRBV7-2,TRBJ2-7,NA,NA,TGTGCCAGCACGTTAGGGACCTACGAGCAGTACTTC,CASTLGTYEQYF
TRBV19,TRBJ2-7,many,TRBD2,TGTGCCAGTAGTGCACGGGGGGTTACTTACTACGAGCAGTACTTC,CASSARGVTYYEQYF
TRBV27,TRBJ1-1,NA,NA,TGTGCCAGCAGTTTACTCCCGGGGGGAAGCACTGAAGCTTTCTTT,CASSLLPGGSTEAFF
TRBV5-1,TRBJ2-1,many,TRBD1,TGCGCCAGCAGCCCCGGACAGGCTCGCAATGAGCAGTTCTTC,CASSPGQARNEQFF
TRBV29-1,TRBJ2-1,few,NA,TGCAGCGTTGAAGAGTGGGGACAGTTCTTC,CSVEEWGQFF
TRBV20-1,TRBJ2-3,many,NA,TGCAGTGCTAGAGATAGGGAGCGGCAGTATTTT,CSARDRERQYF
TRBV7-2,TRBJ1-1,NA,NA,TGTGCCAGCACCTCAGGTGGGAACACTGAAGCTTTCTTT,CASTSGGNTEAFF
TRBV6-5,TRBJ1-6,NA,NA,TGTGCCAGCAGTTACCGCCTGAGCTCCTATAATTCACCCCTCCACTTT,CASSYRLSSYNSPLHF
TRBV6-1,TRBJ2-5,many,NA,TGTGCCAGCAGTGAGGTACCCCAAGAGACCCAGTACTTC,CASSEVPQETQYF
TRBV12-3/TRBV12-4,TRBJ1-1,many,NA,TGTGCCAGCAGACTTTTTGGGGCATCCCGAGCTTTCTTT,CASRLFGASRAFF
TRBV2,TRBJ2-5,once,TRBD2,TGTGCCAGCAGTGTGCAAGCGGGAGGGGGGGAGACCCAGTACTTC,CASSVQAGGGETQYF
TRBV11-2,TRBJ1-5,NA,NA,TGTGCCAGCAGCTTAGATTTCGGTGGGAATCAGCCCCAGCATTTT,CASSLDFGGNQPQHF
TRBV27,TRBJ1-5,NA,NA,TGTGCCAGCGCCCGCCGGGACACCAGCAATCAGCCCCAGCATTTT,CASARRDTSNQPQHF
TRBV7-9,TRBJ2-1,once,NA,TGTGCCAGCAGCTTATATATCAATGAGCAGTTCTTC,CASSLYINEQFF